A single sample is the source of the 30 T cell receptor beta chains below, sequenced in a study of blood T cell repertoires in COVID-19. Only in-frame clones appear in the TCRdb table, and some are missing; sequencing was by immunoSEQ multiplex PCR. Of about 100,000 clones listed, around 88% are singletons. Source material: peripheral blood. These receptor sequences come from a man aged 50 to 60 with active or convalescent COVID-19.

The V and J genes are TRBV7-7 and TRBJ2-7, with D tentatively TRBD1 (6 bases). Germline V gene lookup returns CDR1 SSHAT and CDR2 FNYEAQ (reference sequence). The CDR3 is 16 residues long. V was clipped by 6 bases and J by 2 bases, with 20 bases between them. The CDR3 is CASSTSDRNVAYEQYF. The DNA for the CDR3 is TGTGCCAGCAGTACCAGTGACAGGAACGTGGCCTACGAGCAGTACTTC.

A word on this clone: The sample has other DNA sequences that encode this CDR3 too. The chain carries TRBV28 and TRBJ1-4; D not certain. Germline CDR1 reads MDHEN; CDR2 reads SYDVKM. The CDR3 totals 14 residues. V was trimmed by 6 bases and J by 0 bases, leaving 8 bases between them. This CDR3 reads CASSYRATNEKLFF. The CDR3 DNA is TGTGCCAGCAGCTATCGAGCAACTAATGAAAAACTGTTTTTT.

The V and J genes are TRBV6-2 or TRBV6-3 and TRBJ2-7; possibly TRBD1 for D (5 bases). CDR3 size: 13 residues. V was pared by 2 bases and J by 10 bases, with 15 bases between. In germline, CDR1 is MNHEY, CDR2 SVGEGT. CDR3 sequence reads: CASSYEVGANQYF. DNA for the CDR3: TGTGCCAGCAGTTACGAGGTTGGGGCAAATCAGTACTTC.

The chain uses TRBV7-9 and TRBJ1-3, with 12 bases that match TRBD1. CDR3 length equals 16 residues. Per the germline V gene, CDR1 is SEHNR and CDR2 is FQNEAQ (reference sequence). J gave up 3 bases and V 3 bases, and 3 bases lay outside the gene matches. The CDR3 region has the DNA TGTGCCAGCAGCTTGGGACAGGGGGCAGATGGAAACACCATATATTTT. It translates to CASSLGQGADGNTIYF.

The CDR3 DNA sequence: TGTGCCAGCAGTTACGCCGAGACTAACTATGGCTACACCTTC. Translating it yields CASSYAETNYGYTF. V is TRBV6-6 and J is TRBJ1-2, with D unresolved. This CDR3 is built from 14 residues. The V gene's germline CDR1 is MNHNY and CDR2 SVGAGI (reference sequence). V was clipped by 2 bases and J by 0 bases, with 7 bases between them.

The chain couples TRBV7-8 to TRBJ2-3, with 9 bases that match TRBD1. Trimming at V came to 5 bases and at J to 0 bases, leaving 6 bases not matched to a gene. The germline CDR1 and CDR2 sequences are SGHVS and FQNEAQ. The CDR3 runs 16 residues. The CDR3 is CASSNWDRASTDTQYF. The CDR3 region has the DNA TGTGCCAGCAGCAACTGGGACAGGGCCAGCACAGATACGCAGTATTTT.

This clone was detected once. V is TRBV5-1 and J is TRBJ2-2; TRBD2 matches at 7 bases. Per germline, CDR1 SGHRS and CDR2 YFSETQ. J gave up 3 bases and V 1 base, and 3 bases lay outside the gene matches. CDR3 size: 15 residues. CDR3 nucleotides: TGCGCCAGCAGCTTGACGGGGGGAGACACCGGGGAGCTGTTTTTT. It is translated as CASSLTGGDTGELFF.

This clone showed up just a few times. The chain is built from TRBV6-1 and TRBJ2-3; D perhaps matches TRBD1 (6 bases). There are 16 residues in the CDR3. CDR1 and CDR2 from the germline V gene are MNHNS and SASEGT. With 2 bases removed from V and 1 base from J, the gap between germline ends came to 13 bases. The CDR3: CASSEQGGSGTDTQYF. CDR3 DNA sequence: TGTGCCAGCAGTGAACAAGGGGGTAGTGGCACAGATACGCAGTATTTT.

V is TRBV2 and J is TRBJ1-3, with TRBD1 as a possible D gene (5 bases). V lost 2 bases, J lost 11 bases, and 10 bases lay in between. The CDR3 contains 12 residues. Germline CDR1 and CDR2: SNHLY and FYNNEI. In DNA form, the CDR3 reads TGTGCCAGCAGTGAATACCGCAGGGCCATATATTTT. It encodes CASSEYRRAIYF.

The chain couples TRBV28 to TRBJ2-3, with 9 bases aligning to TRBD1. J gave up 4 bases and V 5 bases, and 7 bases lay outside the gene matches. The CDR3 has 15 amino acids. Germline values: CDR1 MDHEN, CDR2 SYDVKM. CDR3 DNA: TGTGCCAGCAGTCCCCACAGGGGGCATCCAGATACGCAGTATTTT. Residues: CASSPHRGHPDTQYF. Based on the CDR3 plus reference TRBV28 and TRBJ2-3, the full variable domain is DVKVTQSSRYLVKRTGEKVFLECVQDMDHENMFWYRQDPGLGLRLIYFSYDVKMKEKGDIPEGYSVSREKKERFSLILESASTNQTSMYLCASSPHRGHPDTQYFGPGTRLTVL.

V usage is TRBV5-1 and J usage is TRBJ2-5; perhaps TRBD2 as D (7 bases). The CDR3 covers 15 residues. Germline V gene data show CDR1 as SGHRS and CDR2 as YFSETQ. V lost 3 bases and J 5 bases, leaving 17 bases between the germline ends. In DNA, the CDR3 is TGCGCCAGCAGCTGGGAGGGGGGGGCAATGGAGACCCAGTACTTC. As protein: CASSWEGGAMETQYF.

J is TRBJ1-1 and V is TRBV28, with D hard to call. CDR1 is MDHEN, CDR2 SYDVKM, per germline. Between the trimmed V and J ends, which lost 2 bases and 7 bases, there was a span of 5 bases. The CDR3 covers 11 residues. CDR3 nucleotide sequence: TGTGCCAGCAGTTTACGAGATGAAGCTTTCTTT. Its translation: CASSLRDEAFF.

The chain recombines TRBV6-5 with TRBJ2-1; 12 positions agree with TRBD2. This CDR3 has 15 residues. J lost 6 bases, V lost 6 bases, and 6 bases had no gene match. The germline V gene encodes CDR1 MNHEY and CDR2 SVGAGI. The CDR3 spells CASSSLAGGANEQFF. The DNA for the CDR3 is TGTGCCAGCAGCTCCCTAGCGGGAGGGGCCAATGAGCAGTTCTTC.

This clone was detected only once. DNA for the CDR3: TGTGCCAGCAGATCGGGTGAAAGCGGGAATCGGCACGAGCAGTACTTC. Protein: CASRSGESGNRHEQYF. The chain joins TRBV7-9 to TRBJ2-7; TRBD2 agrees at 7 bases. The CDR3 covers 16 residues. The trim removed 6 bases at V and 5 bases at J, leaving 16 bases unmatched. From germline, CDR1 is SEHNR and CDR2 FQNEAQ (reference sequence).

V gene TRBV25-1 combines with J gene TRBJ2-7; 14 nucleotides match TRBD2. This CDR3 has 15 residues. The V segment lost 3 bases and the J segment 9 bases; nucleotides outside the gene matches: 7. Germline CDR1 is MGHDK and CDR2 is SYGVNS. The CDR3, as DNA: TGTGCCAGCAGTGACCCCGGGACTAGCGGGAGAGGGCAGTACTTC. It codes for CASSDPGTSGRGQYF.

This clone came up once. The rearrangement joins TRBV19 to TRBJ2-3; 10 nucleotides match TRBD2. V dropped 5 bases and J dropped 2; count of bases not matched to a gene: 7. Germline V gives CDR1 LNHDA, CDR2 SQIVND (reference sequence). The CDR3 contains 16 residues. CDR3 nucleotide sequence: TGTGCCAGTAGTGGGATAGCGGGAGGTCCCACAGATACGCAGTATTTT. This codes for CASSGIAGGPTDTQYF. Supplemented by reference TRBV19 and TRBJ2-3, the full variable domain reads DGGITQSPKYLFRKEGQNVTLSCEQNLNHDAMYWYRQDPGQGLRLIYYSQIVNDFQKGDIAEGYSVSREKKESFPLTVTSAQKNPTAFYLCASSGIAGGPTDTQYFGPGTRLTVL.

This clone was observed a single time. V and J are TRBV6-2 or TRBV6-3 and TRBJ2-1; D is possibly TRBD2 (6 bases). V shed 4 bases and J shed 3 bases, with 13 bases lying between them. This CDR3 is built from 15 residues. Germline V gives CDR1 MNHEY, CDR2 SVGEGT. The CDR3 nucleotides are TGTGCCAGCAGTTGGAGCGGAGGGGACTACAATGAGCAGTTCTTC. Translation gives CASSWSGGDYNEQFF.

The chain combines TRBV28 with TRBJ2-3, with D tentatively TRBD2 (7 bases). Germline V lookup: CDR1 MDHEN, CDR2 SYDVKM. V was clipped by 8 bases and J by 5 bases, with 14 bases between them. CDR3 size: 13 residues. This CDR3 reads CASWWRGQDTQYF. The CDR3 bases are TGTGCCAGCTGGTGGCGGGGGCAAGATACGCAGTATTTT.

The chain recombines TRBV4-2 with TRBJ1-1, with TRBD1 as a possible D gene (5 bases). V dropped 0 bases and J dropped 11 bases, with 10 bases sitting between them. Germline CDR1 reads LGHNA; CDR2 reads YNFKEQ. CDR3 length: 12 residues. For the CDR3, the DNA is TGTGCCAGCAGCCAAGATTGGGGCTTGGCTTTCTTT. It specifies CASSQDWGLAFF.

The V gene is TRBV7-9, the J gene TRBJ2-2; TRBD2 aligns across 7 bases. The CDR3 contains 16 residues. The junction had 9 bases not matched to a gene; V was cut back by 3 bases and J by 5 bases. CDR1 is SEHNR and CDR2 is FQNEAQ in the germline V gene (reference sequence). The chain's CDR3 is CASSLTLLSGTGELFF. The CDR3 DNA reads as TGTGCCAGCAGCTTGACCCTCCTTAGCGGGACCGGGGAGCTGTTTTTT.

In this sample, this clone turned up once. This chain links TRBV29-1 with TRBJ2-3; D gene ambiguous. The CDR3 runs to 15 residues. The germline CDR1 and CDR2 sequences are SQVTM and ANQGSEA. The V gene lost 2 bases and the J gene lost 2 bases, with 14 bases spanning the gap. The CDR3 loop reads CSVEYGETPTDTQYF. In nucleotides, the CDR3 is TGCAGCGTTGAATATGGAGAGACCCCCACAGATACGCAGTATTTT.

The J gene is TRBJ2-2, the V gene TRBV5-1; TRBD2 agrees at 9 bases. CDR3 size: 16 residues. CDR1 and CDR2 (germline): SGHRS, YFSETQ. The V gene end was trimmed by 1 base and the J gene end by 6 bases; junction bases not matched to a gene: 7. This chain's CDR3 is CASSLSSGRPPGELFF. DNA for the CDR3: TGCGCCAGCAGCTTGAGTAGCGGGAGACCCCCCGGGGAGCTGTTTTTT.

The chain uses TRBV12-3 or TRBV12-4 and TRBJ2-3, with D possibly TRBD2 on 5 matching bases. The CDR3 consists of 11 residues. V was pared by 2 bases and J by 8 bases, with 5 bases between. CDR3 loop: CASSLSGTQYF. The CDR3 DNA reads TGTGCCAGCAGTTTAAGCGGTACGCAGTATTTT.

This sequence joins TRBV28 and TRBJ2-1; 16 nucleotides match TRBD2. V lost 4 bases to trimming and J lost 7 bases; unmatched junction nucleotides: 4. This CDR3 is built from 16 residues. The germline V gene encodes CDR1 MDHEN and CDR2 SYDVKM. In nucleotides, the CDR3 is TGTGCCAGCAGTTGGGGACTAGCGGGAGGGTTGAATGAGCAGTTCTTC. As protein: CASSWGLAGGLNEQFF.

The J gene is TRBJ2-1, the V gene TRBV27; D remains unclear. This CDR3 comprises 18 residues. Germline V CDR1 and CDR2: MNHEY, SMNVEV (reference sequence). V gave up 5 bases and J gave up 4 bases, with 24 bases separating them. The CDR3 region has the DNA TGTGCCAGCAGTCCGGGTCGAACACCCCTAGGCCTTTACAATGAGCAGTTCTTC. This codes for CASSPGRTPLGLYNEQFF.

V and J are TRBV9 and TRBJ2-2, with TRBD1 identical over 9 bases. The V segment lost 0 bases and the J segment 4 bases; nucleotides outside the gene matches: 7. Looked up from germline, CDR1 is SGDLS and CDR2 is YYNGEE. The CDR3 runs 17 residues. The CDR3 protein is CASSVEGTGFTTGELFF. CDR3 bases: TGTGCCAGCAGCGTAGAAGGGACAGGGTTTACCACCGGGGAGCTGTTTTTT.

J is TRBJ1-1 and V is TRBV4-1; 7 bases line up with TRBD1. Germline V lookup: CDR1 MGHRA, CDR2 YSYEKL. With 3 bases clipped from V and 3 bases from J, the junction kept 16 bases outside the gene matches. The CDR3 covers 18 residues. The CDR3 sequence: CASSHPTGYGAGDTEAFF. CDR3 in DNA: TGCGCCAGCAGCCACCCGACAGGGTATGGGGCCGGAGACACTGAAGCTTTCTTT.

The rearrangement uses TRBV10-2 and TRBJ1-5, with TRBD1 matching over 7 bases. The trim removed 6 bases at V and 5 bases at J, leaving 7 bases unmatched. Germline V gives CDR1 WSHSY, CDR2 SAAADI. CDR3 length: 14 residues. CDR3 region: CASSDGDSYQPQHF. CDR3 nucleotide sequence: TGCGCCAGCAGCGATGGGGACAGCTATCAGCCCCAGCATTTT.

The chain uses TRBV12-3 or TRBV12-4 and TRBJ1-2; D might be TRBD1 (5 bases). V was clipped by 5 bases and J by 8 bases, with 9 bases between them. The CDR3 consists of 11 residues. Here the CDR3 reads CASSLEGGYTF. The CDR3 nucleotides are TGTGCCAGCAGTCTAGAGGGGGGCTACACCTTC.

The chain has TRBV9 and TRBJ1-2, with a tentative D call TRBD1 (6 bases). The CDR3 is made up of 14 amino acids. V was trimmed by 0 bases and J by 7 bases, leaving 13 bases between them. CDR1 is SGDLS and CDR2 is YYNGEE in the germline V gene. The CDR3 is CASSVGQGLVGYTF. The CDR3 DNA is TGTGCCAGCAGCGTAGGTCAGGGGCTTGTTGGCTACACCTTC.